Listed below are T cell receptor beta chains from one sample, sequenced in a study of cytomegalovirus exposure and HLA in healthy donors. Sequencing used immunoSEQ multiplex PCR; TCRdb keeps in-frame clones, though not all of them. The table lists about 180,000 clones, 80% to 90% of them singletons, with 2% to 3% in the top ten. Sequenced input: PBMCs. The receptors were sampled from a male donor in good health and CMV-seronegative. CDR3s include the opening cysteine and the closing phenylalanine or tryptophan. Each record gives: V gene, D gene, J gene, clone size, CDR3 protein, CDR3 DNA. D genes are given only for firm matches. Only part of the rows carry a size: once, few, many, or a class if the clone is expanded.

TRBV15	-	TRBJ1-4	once	CATSSGLFTPNEKLFF	TGTGCCACCTCCTCGGGACTTTTCACTCCTAATGAAAAACTGTTTTTT
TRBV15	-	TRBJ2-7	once	CATSTRTDRAYEQYF	TGTGCCACCAGCACGAGGACAGACCGAGCCTACGAGCAGTACTTC
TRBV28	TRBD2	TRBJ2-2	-	CASRKMGGAGELFF	TGTGCCAGCAGGAAGATGGGGGGGGCCGGGGAGCTGTTTTTT
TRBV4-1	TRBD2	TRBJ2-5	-	CASSRDLSPGLAGGVEETQYF	TGCGCCAGCAGCCGAGACCTGAGCCCGGGACTAGCGGGAGGGGTAGAAGAGACCCAGTACTTC
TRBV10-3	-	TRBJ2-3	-	CAISASVGGTDTQYF	TGTGCCATCAGTGCTTCAGTAGGGGGCACAGATACGCAGTATTTT
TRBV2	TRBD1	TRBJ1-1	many	CASRIGTGDSRGAFF	TGTGCCAGCAGAATCGGGACAGGGGACTCGAGGGGAGCTTTCTTT
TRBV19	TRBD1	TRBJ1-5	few	CASSLRDRENQPQHF	TGTGCCAGTAGTCTAAGGGACAGGGAGAATCAGCCCCAGCATTTT
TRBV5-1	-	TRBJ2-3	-	CASSPQGTFTDTQYF	TGCGCCAGCAGCCCACAGGGTACCTTCACAGATACGCAGTATTTT
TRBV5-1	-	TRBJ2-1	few	CASSLYRGSNEQFF	TGCGCCAGCAGCTTGTATCGGGGTTCCAATGAGCAGTTCTTC
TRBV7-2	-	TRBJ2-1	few	CASSPPGSYNEQFF	TGTGCCAGCAGCCCCCCGGGGTCCTACAATGAGCAGTTCTTC
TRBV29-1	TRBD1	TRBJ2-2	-	CSVPQGASNTGELFF	TGCAGCGTCCCGCAGGGGGCTTCGAACACCGGGGAGCTGTTTTTT
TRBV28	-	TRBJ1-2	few	CASSSPGGAGYGYTF	TGTGCCAGCAGTTCCCCCGGAGGGGCGGGATATGGCTACACCTTC
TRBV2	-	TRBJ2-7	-	CASTSVAYEQYF	TGTGCCAGCACTAGCGTCGCCTACGAGCAGTACTTC
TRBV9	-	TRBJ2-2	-	CASSFRDTGELFF	TGTGCCAGCAGCTTCAGGGATACCGGGGAGCTGTTTTTT
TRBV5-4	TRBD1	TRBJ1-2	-	CASRSGTESLRNYGYPF	TGTGCCAGCAGATCCGGGACAGAAAGCCTAAGGAACTATGGCTACCCCTTC
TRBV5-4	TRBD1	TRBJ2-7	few	CASSPRGPFTYEQYF	TGTGCCAGCAGCCCAAGGGGGCCCTTTACCTACGAGCAGTACTTC
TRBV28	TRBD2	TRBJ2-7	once	CASSSPAGTFYEQYF	TGTGCCAGCAGTTCGCCAGCGGGGACTTTCTACGAGCAGTACTTC
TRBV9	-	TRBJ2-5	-	CASSVSGTGVETQYF	TGTGCCAGCAGCGTCTCCGGGACTGGGGTGGAGACCCAGTACTTC
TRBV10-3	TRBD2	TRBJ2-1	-	CAISESTSGRLYNEQFF	TGTGCCATCAGTGAGTCGACTAGCGGGAGGCTCTACAATGAGCAGTTCTTC
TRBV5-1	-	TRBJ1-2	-	CASSLVEATSTNYGYTF	TGCGCCAGCAGCTTGGTGGAGGCGACCTCTACTAACTATGGCTACACCTTC
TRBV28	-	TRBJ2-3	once	CASLLTRSMSDTQYF	TGTGCCAGCTTATTGACTAGATCGATGTCAGATACGCAGTATTTT
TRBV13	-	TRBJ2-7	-	CASSGTGEGVHEQYF	TGTGCCAGCAGCGGAACGGGAGAAGGGGTCCACGAGCAGTACTTC